Shown below are 32 T cell receptor beta chains from a single sample sequenced in a study of blood T cell repertoires in COVID-19. The table came from immunoSEQ multiplex PCR; TCRdb's copy has only in-frame clones and leaves some out. The profile shows about 170,000 clones, roughly 93% of them singletons. The sample consisted of peripheral blood. These TCRs come from a man between 18 and 35 years old with COVID-19, enrolled during active disease.

The J gene is TRBJ2-7, the V gene TRBV5-6; 8 bases line up with TRBD1. The CDR3 is made up of 16 amino acids. Trimming took 3 bases from V and 5 from J; bases not matched to a gene: 13. Per the germline V gene, CDR1 is SGHDT and CDR2 is YYEEEE. The CDR3: CASSSLSGTGPNEQYF. The CDR3 DNA sequence: TGTGCCAGCAGCTCCCTCTCCGGGACAGGCCCCAACGAGCAGTACTTC.

This clone was picked up one time. The J gene is TRBJ2-7, the V gene TRBV9; a possible D gene is TRBD1 (6 bases). The germline V and J ends were trimmed by 4 bases and 2 bases, with 10 bases remaining between them. The CDR3 totals 13 residues. In germline, CDR1 is SGDLS, CDR2 YYNGEE. The chain's CDR3 is CASSKRDTYEQYF. The CDR3, as DNA: TGTGCCAGCAGCAAGAGGGACACCTACGAGCAGTACTTC. Looking up the rest from reference TRBV9 and TRBJ2-7 gives the full variable domain: DSGVTQTPKHLITATGQRVTLRCSPRSGDLSVYWYQQSLDQGLQFLIQYYNGEERAKGNILERFSAQQFPDLHSELNLSSLELGDSALYFCASSKRDTYEQYFGPGTRLTVT.

This chain connects TRBV10-3 to TRBJ1-2; D is ambiguous. The germline V gene encodes CDR1 ENHRY and CDR2 SYGVKD. V was clipped by 0 bases and J by 0 bases, with 11 bases between them. This CDR3 has 16 residues. CDR3 DNA sequence: TGTGCCATCAGTGAGTCGGAAACAGCAACTAACTATGGCTACACCTTC. Its protein product is CAISESETATNYGYTF.

Only a few counts were recorded for this clone. The CDR3 bases are TGTGCCAGCAGCCCCCGGACTAGCAGCTACAATGAGCAGTTCTTC. Translating it yields CASSPRTSSYNEQFF. V is TRBV9 and J is TRBJ2-1; 8 bases match TRBD2. The germline V gene encodes CDR1 SGDLS and CDR2 YYNGEE. V gave up 4 bases and J gave up 3 bases; unmatched junction bases: 6. This CDR3 is built from 15 residues.

This rearrangement joins TRBV2 to TRBJ2-1, with a weak D call TRBD2 (6 bases). CDR1 and CDR2 (germline): SNHLY, FYNNEI. Trimming shortened V by 3 bases and J by 9 bases, and 15 bases separated the two germline ends. This CDR3 has 14 residues. The CDR3 spells CASSEAGGGGEQFF. The CDR3 DNA reads as TGTGCCAGCAGTGAGGCCGGGGGTGGGGGTGAGCAGTTCTTC.

This sequence joins TRBV11-3 and TRBJ2-3, with 7 bases identical to TRBD1. This CDR3 has 13 residues. V lost 1 base, J lost 9 bases, and 4 bases stayed unmatched. Germline lookup yields CDR1 SGHNT and CDR2 YENEEA. As DNA, the CDR3 is TGTGCCAGCAGCTTAGCGACAGGGTTCACGCAGTATTTT. The encoded protein is CASSLATGFTQYF.

This clone appeared a single time. J is TRBJ1-1 and V is TRBV5-1; D is ambiguous. Germline CDR1 and CDR2: SGHRS and YFSETQ. V was clipped by 5 bases and J by 0 bases, with 14 bases between them. The CDR3 is 15 residues long. The CDR3 loop is CASSSDSSLNTEAFF. The CDR3 DNA follows: TGCGCCAGCAGTTCCGACTCGAGCTTGAACACTGAAGCTTTCTTT.

The chain recombines TRBV30 with TRBJ1-5; 7 positions match TRBD1. Germline loops: CDR1 GTSNPN, CDR2 SVGIG (reference sequence). The CDR3 runs to 14 residues. The J segment lost 1 base and the V segment lost 7 bases, leaving 7 bases of the junction unmatched. CDR3 amino acids: CAFGQVTSNQPQHF. In DNA form, the CDR3 reads TGTGCCTTCGGACAGGTGACAAGCAATCAGCCCCAGCATTTT.

The CDR3 sequence is CASSSIAGGSYEQYF. The CDR3 DNA reads as TGTGCCAGCAGTTCTATAGCGGGAGGCTCCTACGAGCAGTACTTC. The rearrangement joins TRBV27 to TRBJ2-7, with TRBD2 matching 10 bases. V was clipped by 4 bases and J by 0 bases; unmatched bases: 3. The germline CDR1 and CDR2 sequences are MNHEY and SMNVEV (reference sequence). The CDR3 covers 15 residues.

This clone has only one observation. The chain carries TRBV20-1 and TRBJ1-5, with D perhaps TRBD1 (5 bases). This CDR3 has 18 residues. Deletions cut 3 bases from V and 0 bases from J, with 21 bases between. Germline CDR1 reads DFQATT; CDR2 reads SNEGSKA (reference sequence). The CDR3 spells CSASGAGPRAYSNQPQHF. CDR3 coding DNA: TGCAGTGCTAGTGGAGCGGGACCCCGGGCCTATAGCAATCAGCCCCAGCATTTT.

The rearrangement links TRBV9 to TRBJ1-2; 7 bases fit TRBD1. With 4 bases clipped from V and 4 bases from J, the junction kept 13 bases outside the gene matches. CDR3 size: 16 residues. Germline V gives CDR1 SGDLS, CDR2 YYNGEE. The CDR3 DNA follows: TGTGCCAGCAGCCCAACCCTGGACAGGACCCGCTATGGCTACACCTTC. Amino acid sequence: CASSPTLDRTRYGYTF.

In nucleotides, the CDR3 is TGTGCCAGCAGCTTGGGTGGGGGGGCTGGTGAAGCTTTCTTT. Translated: CASSLGGGAGEAFF. The chain recombines TRBV5-4 with TRBJ1-1; weak D call: TRBD1 (6 bases). Trimming stripped 0 bases from V and 7 bases from J, with 13 bases between. The CDR3 is made up of 14 amino acids. The germline V gene encodes CDR1 SGHNT and CDR2 YYREEE (reference sequence).

The chain links TRBV7-9 to TRBJ1-5, with D possibly TRBD1 on 6 matching bases. The germline gives CDR1 SEHNR, CDR2 FQNEAQ (reference sequence). V lost 4 bases to trimming and J lost 6 bases, with 19 bases between them. The CDR3 has 16 amino acids. The CDR3 region is CASSSGAGAGSQPQHF. Written as DNA, the CDR3 is TGTGCCAGCAGCTCAGGGGCAGGGGCTGGAAGTCAGCCCCAGCATTTT.

The gene calls are TRBV27 and TRBJ2-7, with D maybe TRBD1 (5 bases). The V gene lost 3 bases and the J gene lost 2 bases, with 11 bases spanning the gap. The CDR3 consists of 14 residues. In germline, CDR1 is MNHEY, CDR2 SMNVEV (reference sequence). CDR3 DNA: TGTGCCAGCAGTTTGGGGCAGGTTCCCTACGAGCAGTACTTC. It translates to CASSLGQVPYEQYF.

This sequence joins TRBV6-5 and TRBJ1-2, with D possibly matching TRBD1 (6 bases). CDR3 length equals 15 residues. V lost 3 bases and J lost 4, with 15 bases in between. Germline V CDR1 and CDR2: MNHEY, SVGAGI. The CDR3 region is CASSYRQGSTYGYTF. The CDR3 coding sequence is TGTGCCAGCAGTTATCGGCAGGGGAGCACCTATGGCTACACCTTC.

The V and J genes are TRBV12-5 and TRBJ2-5; the match to TRBD2 covers 15 bases. The CDR3 is 20 residues long. Per the germline V gene, CDR1 is LGHNT and CDR2 is FRNRAP. Trimming took 5 bases from V and 5 from J; bases not matched to a gene: 18. In DNA, the CDR3 is TGTGCTAGTGGTGCCACAGGGACCGGACTAGCGGGAGGGCCTCCGGAGACCCAGTACTTC. As protein: CASGATGTGLAGGPPETQYF.

The V gene is TRBV5-1, the J gene TRBJ2-1, with a possible D match to TRBD2 (6 bases). Germline lookup yields CDR1 SGHRS and CDR2 YFSETQ. The CDR3 length is 15 residues. V was trimmed by 2 bases and J by 0 bases, leaving 9 bases between them. The CDR3 sequence: CASSFVADSYNEQFF. DNA for the CDR3: TGCGCCAGCAGCTTTGTAGCGGACTCCTACAATGAGCAGTTCTTC.

This clone has just one count. The V and J genes are TRBV5-1 and TRBJ2-1; weak D call: TRBD1 (5 bases). The V and J ends lost 0 bases and 2 bases respectively, with 15 bases between them. The length of the CDR3 is 17 residues. Germline CDR1 and CDR2: SGHRS and YFSETQ. The DNA for the CDR3 is TGCGCCAGCAGCTTGGTGGAAGTGACAGTTCCCTACAATGAGCAGTTCTTC. It codes for CASSLVEVTVPYNEQFF.

The chain uses TRBV14 and TRBJ2-4; D not certain. Germline CDR1 SGHDN, CDR2 FVKESK. The CDR3 is 16 residues long. Trimming cost V 1 base and J 2 bases, with 12 bases left between them. The CDR3 here is CASSQGPTFSKNIQYF. The DNA for the CDR3 is TGTGCCAGCAGCCAAGGGCCAACCTTCTCCAAAAACATTCAGTACTTC.

The rearrangement links TRBV28 to TRBJ2-1; 7 nucleotides line up with TRBD1. The CDR3 consists of 14 residues. Germline V gives CDR1 MDHEN, CDR2 SYDVKM. Trimming took 2 bases from V and 4 from J; bases not matched to a gene: 2. The CDR3 here is CASSLLDRYNEQFF. For the CDR3, the DNA is TGTGCCAGCAGTTTACTGGACAGGTACAATGAGCAGTTCTTC.

The rearrangement links TRBV28 to TRBJ2-7; 7 bases match TRBD2. V shed 6 bases and J 2 bases; nucleotides not matched to a gene: 7. The CDR3 has 14 amino acids. Germline CDR1 reads MDHEN; CDR2 reads SYDVKM. CDR3 sequence (DNA): TGTGCCAGCAGCCCCGGGGGGAGGGCCTACGAGCAGTACTTC. This codes for CASSPGGRAYEQYF.

This chain connects TRBV9 to TRBJ2-2; 11 bases are a match to TRBD2. The junction had 6 bases not matched to a gene; V was cut back by 0 bases and J by 5 bases. CDR1 and CDR2 (germline): SGDLS, YYNGEE. The CDR3 totals 17 residues. CDR3: CASSVALLAGDTGELFF. In nucleotides, the CDR3 is TGTGCCAGCAGCGTAGCCCTACTAGCGGGAGATACCGGGGAGCTGTTTTTT.

As DNA, the CDR3 is TGTGCCAGTAGTATAGCAGGGAGGAATCAGCCCCAGCATTTT. Its protein product is CASSIAGRNQPQHF. V gene TRBV19 combines with J gene TRBJ1-5; a weak D match, TRBD1 (5 bases). V lost 1 base, J lost 4 bases, and 8 bases lay in between. The CDR3 sequence is 14 residues long. Germline CDR1 is LNHDA and CDR2 is SQIVND (reference sequence).

V gene TRBV5-4 combines with J gene TRBJ1-2; 7 bases line up with TRBD1. V trimming: 1 base; J trimming: 7 bases; junction bases outside the gene matches: 13. The CDR3 has 16 amino acids. Germline assignment: CDR1 SGHNT and CDR2 YYREEE (reference sequence). The CDR3 loop reads CASSLSKGATFTGYTF. In DNA, the CDR3 is TGTGCCAGCAGCTTGTCAAAGGGGGCAACATTTACTGGCTACACCTTC.

This chain joins TRBV28 and TRBJ2-2; tentatively, D is TRBD1 (6 bases). CDR1 and CDR2 from the germline V gene are MDHEN and SYDVKM. The CDR3 length is 14 residues. V was cut by 5 bases and J by 4 bases, with 11 bases left in between. This CDR3 reads CASSIRGGTGELFF. CDR3 DNA: TGTGCCAGCAGTATCAGGGGTGGCACCGGGGAGCTGTTTTTT.

The chain has TRBV6-1 and TRBJ2-7, with TRBD2 matching 11 bases. The J segment lost 6 bases and the V segment lost 2 bases, leaving 9 bases of the junction unmatched. The CDR3 has 16 residues. Germline V gene sequence: CDR1 MNHNS, CDR2 SASEGT. The CDR3 here is CASSELLAGGGGEQYF. CDR3 sequence (DNA): TGTGCCAGCAGTGAACTGCTAGCGGGAGGAGGAGGCGAGCAGTACTTC.

In its sample, this clone was seen a few times. The chain couples TRBV5-1 to TRBJ1-6; D remains unclear. Germline V gene data show CDR1 as SGHRS and CDR2 as YFSETQ. The length of the CDR3 is 17 residues. V was trimmed by 4 bases and J by 0 bases, leaving 14 bases between them. In nucleotides, the CDR3 is TGCGCCAGCAGCCCCTATCTTTCAAGCTCCTATAATTCACCCCTCCACTTT. Encoded protein: CASSPYLSSSYNSPLHF.

The V call is TRBV9, the J call TRBJ2-1; 15 bases are a match to TRBD2. Per the germline V gene, CDR1 is SGDLS and CDR2 is YYNGEE. Trimming cost V 4 bases and J 7 bases; bases outside gene matches: 3. CDR3 size: 15 residues. The CDR3 nucleotides read TGTGCCAGCAGCCGGGGACTAGCGGGAGGAAATGAGCAGTTCTTC. Protein: CASSRGLAGGNEQFF.

DNA for the CDR3: TGTGCCAGCAGCCGGGACAGGGTTTCAGCTGGCTACACCTTC. This translates into CASSRDRVSAGYTF. The rearrangement links TRBV27 to TRBJ1-2; 9 bases fit TRBD1. Germline loops: CDR1 MNHEY, CDR2 SMNVEV (reference sequence). Germline trimming cut 6 bases from V and 7 bases from J; bases unmatched to any gene: 9. The CDR3 totals 14 residues.

The chain uses TRBV5-5 and TRBJ1-1; D is unresolved. The V end was cut by 3 bases, the J end by 0 bases, with 15 bases between. The CDR3 has 16 residues. CDR1 is SGHKS, CDR2 YYEKEE, per germline (reference sequence). The CDR3 DNA follows: TGTGCCAGCAGCTGGGAGGGCCCACATCTGAACACTGAAGCTTTCTTT. Its translation: CASSWEGPHLNTEAFF.

The chain links TRBV6-2 or TRBV6-3 to TRBJ2-1, with 7 positions matching TRBD1. The germline CDR1 and CDR2 sequences are MNHEY and SVGEGT. V lost 2 bases, J lost 3 bases, and 7 bases stayed unmatched. The CDR3 has 16 residues. The CDR3 loop is CASSYLDRVLYNEQFF. CDR3 sequence (DNA): TGTGCCAGCAGTTACCTTGACAGGGTTCTCTACAATGAGCAGTTCTTC.

The chain recombines TRBV25-1 with TRBJ1-5, with TRBD1 as a possible D gene (5 bases). Deletions cut 2 bases from V and 4 bases from J, with 6 bases between. Germline V gene data show CDR1 as MGHDK and CDR2 as SYGVNS. There are 13 residues in the CDR3. The CDR3 here is CASSEAGNQPQHF. In DNA form, the CDR3 reads TGTGCCAGCAGTGAAGCAGGGAATCAGCCCCAGCATTTT.